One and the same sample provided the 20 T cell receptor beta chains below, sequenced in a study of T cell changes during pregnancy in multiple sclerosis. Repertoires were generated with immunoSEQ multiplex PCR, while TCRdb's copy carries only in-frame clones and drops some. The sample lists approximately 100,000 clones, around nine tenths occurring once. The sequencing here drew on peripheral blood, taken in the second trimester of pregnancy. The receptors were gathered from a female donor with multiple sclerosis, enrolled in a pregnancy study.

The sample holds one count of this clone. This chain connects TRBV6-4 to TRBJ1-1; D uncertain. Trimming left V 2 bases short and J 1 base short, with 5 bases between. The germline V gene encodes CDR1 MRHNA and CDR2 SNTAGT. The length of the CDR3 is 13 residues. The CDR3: CASSDSWNTEAFF. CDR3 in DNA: TGTGCCAGCAGTGACAGCTGGAACACTGAAGCTTTCTTT.

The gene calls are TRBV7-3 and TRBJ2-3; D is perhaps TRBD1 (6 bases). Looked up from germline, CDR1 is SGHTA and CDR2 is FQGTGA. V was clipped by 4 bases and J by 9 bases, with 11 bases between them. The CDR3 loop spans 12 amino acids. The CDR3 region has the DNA TGTGCCAGCAGCTCTACAGGGATGACGCAGTATTTT. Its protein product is CASSSTGMTQYF.

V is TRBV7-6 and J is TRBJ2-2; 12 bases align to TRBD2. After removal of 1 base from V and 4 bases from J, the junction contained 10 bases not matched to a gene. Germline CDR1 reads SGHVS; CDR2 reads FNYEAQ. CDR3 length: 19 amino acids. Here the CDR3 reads CASSLDPSGRAGITGELFF. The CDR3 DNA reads TGTGCCAGCAGCTTAGATCCTAGCGGGAGGGCCGGAATCACCGGGGAGCTGTTTTTT.

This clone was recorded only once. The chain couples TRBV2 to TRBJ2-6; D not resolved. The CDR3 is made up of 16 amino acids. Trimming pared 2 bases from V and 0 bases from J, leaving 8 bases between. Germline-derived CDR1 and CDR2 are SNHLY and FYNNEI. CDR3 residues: CASSESRVSGANVLTF. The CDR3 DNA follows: TGTGCCAGCAGTGAATCTCGGGTCTCTGGGGCCAACGTCCTGACTTTC.

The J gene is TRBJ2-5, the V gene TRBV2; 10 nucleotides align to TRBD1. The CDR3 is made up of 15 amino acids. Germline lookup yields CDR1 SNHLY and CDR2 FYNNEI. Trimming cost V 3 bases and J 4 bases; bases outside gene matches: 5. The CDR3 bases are TGTGCCAGCAGTGATGGACAGGGGGAGGGAGAGACCCAGTACTTC. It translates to CASSDGQGEGETQYF.

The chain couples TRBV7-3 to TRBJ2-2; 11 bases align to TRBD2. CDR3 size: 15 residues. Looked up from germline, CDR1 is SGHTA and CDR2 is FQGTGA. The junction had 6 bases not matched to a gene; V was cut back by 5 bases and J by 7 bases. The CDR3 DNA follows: TGTGCCAGCAGCCGACTAGCGGGGAGGAACGGGGAGCTGTTTTTT. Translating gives CASSRLAGRNGELFF. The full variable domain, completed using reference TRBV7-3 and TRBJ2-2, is GAGVSQTPSNKVTEKGKYVELRCDPISGHTALYWYRQSLGQGPEFLIYFQGTGAADDSGLPNDRFFAVRPEGSVSTLKIQRTERGDSAVYLCASSRLAGRNGELFFGEGSRLTVL.

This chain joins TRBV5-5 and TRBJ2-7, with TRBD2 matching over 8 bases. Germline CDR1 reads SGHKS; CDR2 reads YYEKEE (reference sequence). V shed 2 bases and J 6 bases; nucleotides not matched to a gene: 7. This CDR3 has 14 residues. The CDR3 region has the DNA TGTGCCAGCAGCTTAGCGGGAGTATCAGGCGAGCAGTACTTC. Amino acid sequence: CASSLAGVSGEQYF.

The CDR3 is CASSVRLERVSYEQYF. The DNA for the CDR3 is TGTGCCAGCAGTGTGCGTCTAGAAAGAGTTTCCTACGAGCAGTACTTC. J is TRBJ2-7 and V is TRBV28; D gene ambiguous. Germline V gene lookup returns CDR1 MDHEN and CDR2 SYDVKM. The length of the CDR3 is 16 residues. V was shortened by 5 bases and J by 1 base, with 18 bases between the two germline ends.

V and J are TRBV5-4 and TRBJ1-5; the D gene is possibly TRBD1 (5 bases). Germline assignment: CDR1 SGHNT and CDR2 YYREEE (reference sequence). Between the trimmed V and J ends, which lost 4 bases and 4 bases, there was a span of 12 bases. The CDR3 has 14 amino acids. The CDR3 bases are TGTGCCAGCAGCCAAGGGCGGGGGAATCAGCCCCAGCATTTT. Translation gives CASSQGRGNQPQHF.

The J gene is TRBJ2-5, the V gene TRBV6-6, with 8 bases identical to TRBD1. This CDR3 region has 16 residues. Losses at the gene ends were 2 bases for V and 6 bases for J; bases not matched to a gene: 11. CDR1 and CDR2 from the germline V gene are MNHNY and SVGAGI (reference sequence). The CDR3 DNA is TGTGCCAGCAGTTACATAGGACAGGGCAAGGGAAAGACCCAGTACTTC. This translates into CASSYIGQGKGKTQYF.

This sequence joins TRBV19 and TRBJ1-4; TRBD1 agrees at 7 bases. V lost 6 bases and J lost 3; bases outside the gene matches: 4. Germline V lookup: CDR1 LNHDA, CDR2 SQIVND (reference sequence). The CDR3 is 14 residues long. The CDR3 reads CASSPDRANEKLFF. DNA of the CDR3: TGTGCCAGTAGCCCCGACAGGGCTAATGAAAAACTGTTTTTT.

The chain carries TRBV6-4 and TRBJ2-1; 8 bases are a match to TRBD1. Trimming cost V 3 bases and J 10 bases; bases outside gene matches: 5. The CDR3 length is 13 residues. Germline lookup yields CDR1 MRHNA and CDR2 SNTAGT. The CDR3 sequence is CASSEGTGGEQFF. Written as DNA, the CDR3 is TGTGCCAGCAGTGAAGGAACAGGGGGGGAGCAGTTCTTC.

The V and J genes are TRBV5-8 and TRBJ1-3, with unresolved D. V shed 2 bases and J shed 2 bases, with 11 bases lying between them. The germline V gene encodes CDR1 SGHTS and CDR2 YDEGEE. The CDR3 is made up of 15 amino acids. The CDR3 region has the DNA TGTGCCAGCAGCTTCCAACAGCGGGCTGGAAACACCATATATTTT. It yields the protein CASSFQQRAGNTIYF.

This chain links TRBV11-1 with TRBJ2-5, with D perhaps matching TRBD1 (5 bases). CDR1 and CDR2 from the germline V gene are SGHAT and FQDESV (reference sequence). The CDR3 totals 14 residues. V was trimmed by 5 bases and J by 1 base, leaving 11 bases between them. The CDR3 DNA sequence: TGTGCCAGCAGCCCCCGACAGCCCCAAGAGACCCAGTACTTC. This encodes CASSPRQPQETQYF.

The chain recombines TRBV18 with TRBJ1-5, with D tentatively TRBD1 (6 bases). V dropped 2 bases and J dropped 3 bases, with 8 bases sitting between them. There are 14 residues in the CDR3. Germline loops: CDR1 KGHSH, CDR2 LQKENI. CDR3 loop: CASSPGQINQPQHF. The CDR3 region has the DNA TGTGCCAGCTCACCAGGACAGATCAATCAGCCCCAGCATTTT.

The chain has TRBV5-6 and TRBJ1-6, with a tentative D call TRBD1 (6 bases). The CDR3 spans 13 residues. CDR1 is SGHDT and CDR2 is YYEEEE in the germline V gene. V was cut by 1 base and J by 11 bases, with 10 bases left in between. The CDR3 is CASSLYQGPPLHF. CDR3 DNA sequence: TGTGCCAGCAGCTTGTACCAGGGGCCACCCCTCCACTTT.

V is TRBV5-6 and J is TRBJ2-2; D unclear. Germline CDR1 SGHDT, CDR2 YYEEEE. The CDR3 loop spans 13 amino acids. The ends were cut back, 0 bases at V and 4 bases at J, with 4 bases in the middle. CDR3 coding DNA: TGTGCCAGCAGCTTGGGTAGCACCGGGGAGCTGTTTTTT. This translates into CASSLGSTGELFF.

CDR3 amino acids: CASTHSEGLYEKLFF. As DNA, the CDR3 is TGTGCCAGTACCCACTCGGAGGGCCTCTATGAAAAACTGTTTTTT. The chain employs TRBV19 and TRBJ1-4; D not resolved. The CDR3 spans 15 residues. V dropped 7 bases and J dropped 6 bases, with 18 bases sitting between them. CDR1 is LNHDA, CDR2 SQIVND, per germline (reference sequence). The whole variable domain, filled in from reference TRBV19 and TRBJ1-4, reads DGGITQSPKYLFRKEGQNVTLSCEQNLNHDAMYWYRQDPGQGLRLIYYSQIVNDFQKGDIAEGYSVSREKKESFPLTVTSAQKNPTAFYLCASTHSEGLYEKLFFGSGTQLSVL.

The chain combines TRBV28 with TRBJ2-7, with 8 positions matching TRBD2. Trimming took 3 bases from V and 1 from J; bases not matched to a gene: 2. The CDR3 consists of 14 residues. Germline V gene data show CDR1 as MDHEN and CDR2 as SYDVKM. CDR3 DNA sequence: TGTGCCAGCAGTTTGGCGGGAGGTTCCTACGAGCAGTACTTC. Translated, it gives CASSLAGGSYEQYF.

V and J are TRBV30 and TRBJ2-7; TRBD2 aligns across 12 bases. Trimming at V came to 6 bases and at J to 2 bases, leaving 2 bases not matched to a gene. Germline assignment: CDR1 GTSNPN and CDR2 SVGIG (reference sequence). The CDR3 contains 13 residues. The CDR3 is CACASGGAYEQYF. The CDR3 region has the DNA TGTGCCTGTGCTAGCGGGGGGGCCTACGAGCAGTACTTC.